A selection of T cell receptor beta chains follows, all from one sample in a study of shared clonotypes between healthy human individuals. Data came from immunoSEQ multiplex PCR; TCRdb stores just in-frame clones and leaves some out. Found here are about 690,000 clones, roughly 88% of them singletons; the top ten hold 30% to 40%. Sequencing input: memory CD8+ T cells from PBMCs. The receptors here all came from a young man in good health. Some clones in this sample may be carry-over from other donors' samples. Both conserved end residues are part of each CDR3. The D gene is left open where the match is weak. The size field is filled for only some rows; it gives once, few, many or a size class.

j_gene: TRBJ1-2
len: 14
d_gene: .
abundance: .
v_gene: TRBV5-5
CDR3aa: CASSLGGPNYGYTF
CDR3nt: TGTGCCAGCAGCTTGGGGGGTCCTAACTATGGCTACACCTTC

j_gene: TRBJ2-3
len: 17
d_gene: TRBD2
abundance: .
v_gene: TRBV27
CDR3aa: CASSSYSGSSPPDTQYF
CDR3nt: TGTGCCAGCAGTTCCTATAGCGGGAGTTCCCCGCCAGATACGCAGTATTTT

j_gene: TRBJ1-5
len: 14
d_gene: .
abundance: few
v_gene: TRBV5-1
CDR3aa: CASSLSGSNQPQHF
CDR3nt: TGCGCCAGCAGCTTGTCGGGGTCCAATCAGCCCCAGCATTTT

j_gene: TRBJ2-3
len: 15
d_gene: TRBD2
abundance: .
v_gene: TRBV5-6
CDR3aa: CASSLGLAGVDTQYF
CDR3nt: TGTGCCAGCAGCTTGGGACTAGCGGGAGTAGATACGCAGTATTTT

j_gene: TRBJ1-2
len: 13
d_gene: .
abundance: .
v_gene: TRBV27
CDR3aa: CASSPRPSYGYTF
CDR3nt: TGTGCCAGCAGTCCACGGCCGAGCTATGGCTACACCTTC

j_gene: TRBJ1-2
len: 14
d_gene: TRBD1
abundance: once
v_gene: TRBV5-1
CDR3aa: CASSPQEGAKGYTF
CDR3nt: TGCGCCAGCAGCCCTCAAGAGGGGGCGAAAGGCTACACCTTC

j_gene: TRBJ2-1
len: 15
d_gene: .
abundance: .
v_gene: TRBV4-3
CDR3aa: CASSRLTGVGNEQFF
CDR3nt: TGCGCCAGCAGCCGCCTGACGGGAGTGGGCAATGAGCAGTTCTTC

j_gene: TRBJ1-1
len: 13
d_gene: .
abundance: .
v_gene: TRBV4-1
CDR3aa: CASSQDPRLEAFF
CDR3nt: TGCGCCAGCAGCCAAGATCCCCGGCTTGAGGCTTTCTTT

j_gene: TRBJ2-1
len: 16
d_gene: .
abundance: .
v_gene: TRBV4-2
CDR3aa: CASSQLAEVTDNEQFF
CDR3nt: TGTGCCAGCAGCCAATTAGCGGAAGTAACAGACAATGAGCAGTTCTTC

j_gene: TRBJ2-1
len: 15
d_gene: TRBD2
abundance: .
v_gene: TRBV7-9
CDR3aa: CASDVREIIRDEQFF
CDR3nt: TGTGCCAGCGATGTGCGGGAGATCATTAGAGATGAGCAGTTCTTC

j_gene: TRBJ2-1
len: 15
d_gene: TRBD1
abundance: once
v_gene: TRBV28
CDR3aa: CASRMTGGLIDEQFF
CDR3nt: TGTGCCAGCAGAATGACAGGGGGCTTGATAGATGAGCAGTTCTTC

j_gene: TRBJ2-7
len: 14
d_gene: .
abundance: .
v_gene: TRBV7-9
CDR3aa: CASSLAGATYEQYF
CDR3nt: TGTGCCAGCAGCTTAGCGGGGGCTACCTACGAGCAGTACTTC

j_gene: TRBJ1-2
len: 12
d_gene: .
abundance: .
v_gene: TRBV7-8
CDR3aa: CASSPRSYGYTF
CDR3nt: TGTGCCAGCAGCCCGCGGTCCTATGGCTACACCTTC

j_gene: TRBJ1-1
len: 16
d_gene: .
abundance: few
v_gene: TRBV27
CDR3aa: CASSPSGGQINTEAFF
CDR3nt: TGTGCCAGCAGCCCGAGTGGGGGGCAAATAAACACTGAAGCTTTCTTT